The rows below give T cell receptor beta chains drawn from one sample of a study of regulatory T cells in long-lasting Graves disease. Each CDR3 protein gets one entry after TCRdb re-called the multiplex PCR reads with MiXCR. Of hundreds of thousands of distinct CDR3 sequences in the sample, around a sixth were seen once. The sequences come from peripheral blood mononuclear cells (PBMCs), collected at new diagnosis, from a patient treated with antithyroid drugs. The receptors originated from a female donor with Graves disease. Both conserved end residues are part of each CDR3. A D gene is named only where the DNA matches it firmly. Size values are once, few and many counts, or a class for expanded clones, and some rows have none.

TRBV6-5,TRBJ2-7,-,TRBD2,CASSSLTGGTYEQYF,TGTGCCAGCAGTTCTCTAACGGGGGGAACCTACGAGCAGTACTTC
TRBV11-3,TRBJ1-1,-,-,CASSEKNAREAFF,TGTGCCAGCAGCGAAAAAAACGCGAGGGAAGCTTTCTTT
TRBV7-9,TRBJ2-7,many,TRBD1,CASSLNGQGSEQYF,TGTGCCAGCAGCCTCAACGGACAGGGCAGCGAGCAGTACTTC
TRBV6-1,TRBJ1-2,many,-,CASRPTGGRYGYTF,TGTGCCAGCAGACCCACGGGGGGGAGATATGGCTACACCTTC
TRBV3-1,TRBJ2-3,many,-,CASSQVWPIDKTDTQYF,TGTGCCAGCAGCCAAGTTTGGCCGATCGATAAAACAGATACGCAGTATTTT
TRBV19,TRBJ2-2,few,-,CASSIGTGELFF,TGTGCCAGTAGTATCGGGACCGGGGAGCTGTTTTTT
TRBV4-2,TRBJ2-7,many,-,CASSQDSGPASYEQYF,TGTGCCAGCAGCCAAGATTCTGGACCGGCCTCCTACGAGCAGTACTTC
TRBV5-1,TRBJ2-5,-,TRBD2,CASSLSAGGYQETQYF,TGCGCCAGCAGCTTGTCTGCGGGAGGATACCAAGAGACCCAGTACTTC
TRBV9,TRBJ2-1,many,TRBD2,CASSVGQREINEQFF,TGTGCCAGCAGCGTAGGGCAGCGGGAGATCAATGAGCAGTTCTTC
TRBV11-2,TRBJ2-5,many,-,CASSSGARGNQETQYF,TGTGCCAGCAGTTCGGGGGCTAGGGGTAATCAAGAGACCCAGTACTTC
TRBV4-2,TRBJ1-1,-,TRBD1,CASSQEPGQRNTEAFF,TGTGCCAGCAGCCAAGAGCCGGGACAGAGGAACACTGAAGCTTTCTTT
TRBV5-1,TRBJ2-3,few,TRBD2,CASSFAGGATDTQYF,TGCGCCAGCAGCTTTGCGGGGGGGGCCACAGATACGCAGTATTTT
TRBV4-1,TRBJ1-5,few,-,CASSQVHGNSNQPQHF,TGCGCCAGCAGCCAAGTACACGGCAATAGCAATCAGCCCCAGCATTTT
TRBV5-1,TRBJ1-1,many,TRBD1,CASSNRGLTEAFF,TGCGCCAGCAGCAACAGGGGGCTTACTGAAGCTTTCTTT
TRBV7-2,TRBJ1-2,many,TRBD1,CASSQTEDRDYYGYTF,TGTGCCAGCAGCCAAACCGAGGACAGGGACTACTATGGCTACACCTTC
TRBV5-6,TRBJ1-2,many,TRBD1,CASSLAPPTGGLNYGYTF,TGTGCCAGCAGCTTGGCCCCCCCGACAGGGGGACTAAACTATGGCTACACCTTC
TRBV12-3/TRBV12-4,TRBJ2-3,few,TRBD2,CASSFFWIAGVLSTDTQYF,TGTGCCAGCAGTTTCTTTTGGATAGCGGGGGTCCTTAGCACAGATACGCAGTATTTT
TRBV5-1,TRBJ1-1,many,-,CASRSTHPTEAFF,TGCGCCAGCCGTTCGACCCATCCCACTGAAGCTTTCTTT
TRBV11-2,TRBJ2-1,many,TRBD2,CASSFSPGAGTNYNEQFF,TGTGCCAGCAGCTTTTCCCCCGGAGCGGGGACTAACTACAATGAGCAGTTCTTC
TRBV7-9,TRBJ1-4,many,-,CASSLTSGQNEKLFF,TGTGCCAGCAGCTTAACCTCGGGACAAAATGAAAAACTGTTTTTT
TRBV5-1,TRBJ2-1,-,-,CASSFDEGEQFF,TGCGCCAGCAGCTTCGATGAAGGTGAGCAGTTCTTC
TRBV28,TRBJ1-5,many,-,CASTLTPNQPQHF,TGTGCCAGCACATTAACCCCGAATCAGCCCCAGCATTTT
TRBV12-3/TRBV12-4,TRBJ2-5,many,-,CASSFGYQGETQYF,TGTGCCAGCAGTTTCGGATACCAGGGGGAGACCCAGTACTTC
TRBV18,TRBJ1-5,few,-,CASARGGNQPQHF,TGTGCCAGTGCAAGGGGCGGCAATCAGCCCCAGCATTTT
TRBV27,TRBJ1-1,many,-,CASSPRFTRNQNTEAFF,TGTGCCAGCAGTCCAAGATTCACACGGAACCAGAACACTGAAGCTTTCTTT
TRBV20-1,TRBJ1-2,many,-,CSASLRVGRNGYTF,TGCAGTGCTAGCCTTCGTGTGGGGCGGAATGGCTACACCTTC
TRBV28,TRBJ1-1,many,-,CASRGQLNTEAFF,TGTGCCAGCAGAGGACAGCTTAACACTGAAGCTTTCTTT
TRBV28,TRBJ2-1,many,-,CASSVSYNEQFF,TGTGCCAGCAGTGTTAGCTACAATGAGCAGTTCTTC
TRBV29-1,TRBJ1-2,many,-,CSAGDTGYGYTF,TGCAGCGCCGGGGACACCGGCTATGGCTACACCTTC
TRBV6-1,TRBJ1-5,many,TRBD1,CASRGWTGNVGNQPQHF,TGTGCCAGCAGGGGATGGACAGGGAATGTGGGCAATCAGCCCCAGCATTTT
TRBV12-5,TRBJ2-4,many,-,CASGLNDIAKNIQYF,TGTGCTAGTGGTTTGAACGACATAGCCAAAAACATTCAGTACTTC
TRBV7-9,TRBJ2-1,many,-,CASSLERGNNEQFF,TGTGCCAGCAGCTTAGAACGGGGGAACAATGAGCAGTTCTTC
TRBV19,TRBJ2-7,few,-,CASSIDSSSYEQYF,TGTGCCAGTAGCATCGACAGCTCCTCCTACGAGCAGTACTTC
TRBV7-2,TRBJ2-1,many,TRBD2,CASSPPARELYNEQFF,TGTGCCAGCAGCCCCCCGGCGCGGGAGCTTTACAATGAGCAGTTCTTC
TRBV11-2,TRBJ1-1,many,-,CASSLQGGRSEAFF,TGTGCCAGCAGCTTACAGGGCGGGAGATCTGAAGCTTTCTTT
TRBV6-1,TRBJ2-7,many,-,CASSTGGAHEQYF,TGTGCCAGCTCTACTGGGGGGGCCCACGAGCAGTACTTC
TRBV9,TRBJ2-3,few,-,CASSVGWRGIRTDTQYF,TGTGCCAGCAGCGTAGGATGGAGGGGAATCCGCACAGATACGCAGTATTTT
TRBV12-3/TRBV12-4,TRBJ1-1,many,TRBD1,CASRRTGPTEAFF,TGTGCCAGCAGAAGGACAGGGCCCACTGAAGCTTTCTTT
TRBV20-1,TRBJ2-5,many,-,CSAIGGRINQGTQYF,TGCAGTGCTATTGGAGGGAGGATAAACCAAGGGACCCAGTACTTC
TRBV6-5,TRBJ1-4,-,-,CASSYSGRSNEKLFF,TGTGCCAGCAGTTACTCTGGCCGGTCTAATGAAAAACTGTTTTTT
TRBV6-5,TRBJ1-2,few,-,CASSYSQGGYTF,TGTGCCAGCAGTTACTCTCAAGGTGGCTACACCTTC
TRBV9,TRBJ1-3,-,TRBD1,CASSPSGQDSGNTIYF,TGTGCCAGCAGCCCATCGGGACAGGACTCTGGAAACACCATATATTTT
TRBV6-2/TRBV6-3,TRBJ2-5,-,-,CASSEGLGFPETQYF,TGTGCCAGCAGTGAGGGTTTGGGCTTTCCGGAGACCCAGTACTTC
TRBV30,TRBJ1-2,many,-,CAWSVTGNSYTF,TGTGCCTGGAGTGTAACTGGTAATAGCTACACCTTC
TRBV13,TRBJ1-2,many,-,CATRTPDGYTF,TGTGCCACGAGGACGCCTGATGGCTACACCTTC
TRBV19,TRBJ2-1,-,-,CASSDPGYHNEQFF,TGTGCCAGTAGTGATCCGGGCTACCACAATGAGCAGTTCTTC
TRBV5-1,TRBJ1-2,many,-,CASSITDPDYGYTF,TGCGCCAGCAGCATTACAGACCCTGACTATGGCTACACCTTC
TRBV13,TRBJ1-2,many,-,CASSLEGDLAYGYTF,TGTGCCAGCAGCTTAGAAGGGGACTTGGCCTATGGCTACACCTTC
TRBV3-1,TRBJ1-2,many,-,CASSLQGSNYGYTF,TGTGCCAGCAGCCTACAAGGGTCCAACTATGGCTACACCTTC
TRBV5-1,TRBJ2-1,few,TRBD2,CASSLAYGTSGSGQFF,TGCGCCAGCAGCTTGGCCTACGGGACTAGCGGGAGTGGGCAGTTCTTC
TRBV9,TRBJ1-2,many,TRBD1,CASSARRSDRGSLVGYTF,TGTGCCAGCAGCGCCCGGCGGTCAGACAGGGGTTCCCTCGTTGGCTACACCTTC
TRBV7-9,TRBJ2-1,many,TRBD2,CASSPGTSGRAEQFF,TGTGCCAGCAGCCCCGGGACTAGCGGGAGGGCCGAACAGTTCTTC
TRBV7-2,TRBJ2-7,many,-,CASSLTTYEQYF,TGTGCCAGCAGCTTAACGACCTACGAGCAGTACTTC
TRBV11-2,TRBJ2-3,-,TRBD2,CASSPRLAGRQYF,TGTGCCAGCAGCCCCCGCCTAGCGGGGCGGCAGTATTTT
TRBV2,TRBJ1-5,-,-,CASSGRENQPQHF,TGTGCCAGCAGCGGCAGGGAGAATCAGCCCCAGCATTTT